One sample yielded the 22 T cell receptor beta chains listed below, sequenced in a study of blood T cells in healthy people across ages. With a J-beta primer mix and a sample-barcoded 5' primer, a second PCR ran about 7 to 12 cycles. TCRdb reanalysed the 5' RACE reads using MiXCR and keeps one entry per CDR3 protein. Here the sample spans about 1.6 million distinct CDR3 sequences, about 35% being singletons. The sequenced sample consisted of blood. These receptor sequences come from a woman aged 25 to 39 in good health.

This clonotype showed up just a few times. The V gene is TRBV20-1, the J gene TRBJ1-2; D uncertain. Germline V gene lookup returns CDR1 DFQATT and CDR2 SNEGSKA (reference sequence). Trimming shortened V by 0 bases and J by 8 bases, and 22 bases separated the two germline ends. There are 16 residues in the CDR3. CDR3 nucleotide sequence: TGCAGTGCTAGAGATGACGGTAAAGGGTCCTCTCACGGCTACACCTTC. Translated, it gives CSARDDGKGSSHGYTF.

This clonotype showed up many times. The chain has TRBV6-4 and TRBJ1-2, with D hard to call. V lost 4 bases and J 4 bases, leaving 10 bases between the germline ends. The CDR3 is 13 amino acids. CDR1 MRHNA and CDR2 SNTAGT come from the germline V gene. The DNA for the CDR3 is TGTGCCAGCAGTGCCGGACCCAGCTATGGCTACACCTTC. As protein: CASSAGPSYGYTF.

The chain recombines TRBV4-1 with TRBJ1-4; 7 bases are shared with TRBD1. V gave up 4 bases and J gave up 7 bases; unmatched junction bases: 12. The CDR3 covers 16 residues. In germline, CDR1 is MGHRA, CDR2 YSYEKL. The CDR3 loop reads CASSLTEGRGGEKLFF. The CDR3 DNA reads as TGCGCCAGCAGCCTCACCGAAGGCAGGGGGGGTGAAAAACTGTTTTTT.

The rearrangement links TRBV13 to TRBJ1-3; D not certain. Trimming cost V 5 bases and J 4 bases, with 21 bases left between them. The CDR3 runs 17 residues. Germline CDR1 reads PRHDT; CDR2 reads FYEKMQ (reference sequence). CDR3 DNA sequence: TGTGCCAGCAGCCACACGGAAAGCGGGCTAGTAGGAAACACCATATATTTT. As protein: CASSHTESGLVGNTIYF.

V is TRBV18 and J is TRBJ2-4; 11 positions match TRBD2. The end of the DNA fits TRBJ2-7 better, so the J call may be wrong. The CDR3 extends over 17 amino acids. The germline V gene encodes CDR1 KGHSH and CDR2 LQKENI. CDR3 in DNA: TGTGCCAGCTCACGGCTGGCTAGCGGGGGGACAAAATACGAGCAGTACTTC. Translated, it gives CASSRLASGGTKYEQYF.

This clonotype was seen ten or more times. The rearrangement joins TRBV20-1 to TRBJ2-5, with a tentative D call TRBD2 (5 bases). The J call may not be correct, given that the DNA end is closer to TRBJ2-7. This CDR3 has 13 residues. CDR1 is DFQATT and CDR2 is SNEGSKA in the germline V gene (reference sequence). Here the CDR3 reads CSAPLGRAHEQYF. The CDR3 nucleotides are TGCAGTGCGCCACTAGGAAGGGCCCACGAGCAGTACTTC.

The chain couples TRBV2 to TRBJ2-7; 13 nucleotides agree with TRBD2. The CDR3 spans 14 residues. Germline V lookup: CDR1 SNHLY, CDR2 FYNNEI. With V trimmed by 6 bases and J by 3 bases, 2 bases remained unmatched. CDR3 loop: CASRGTSGVYEQYF. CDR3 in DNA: TGTGCCAGCAGGGGGACTAGCGGGGTCTACGAGCAGTACTTC.

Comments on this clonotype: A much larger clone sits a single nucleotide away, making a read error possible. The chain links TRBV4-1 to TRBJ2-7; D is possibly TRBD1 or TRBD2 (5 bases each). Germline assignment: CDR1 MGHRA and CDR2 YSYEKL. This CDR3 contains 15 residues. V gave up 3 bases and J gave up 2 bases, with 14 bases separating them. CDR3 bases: TGCGCCAGCAGCCAGGGGACGGGGAGCCCCTACGAGCAGTACTTC. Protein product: CASSQGTGSPYEQYF.

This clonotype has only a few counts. In DNA form, the CDR3 reads TGCAGTGCTTCCCGGCCCTCCAAACGGGAGACCCAGTACTTC. It specifies CSASRPSKRETQYF. This chain connects TRBV20-1 to TRBJ2-5, with D uncertain. CDR1 and CDR2 (germline): DFQATT, SNEGSKA (reference sequence). V lost 5 bases, J lost 5 bases, and 18 bases lay in between. The CDR3 extends over 14 amino acids.

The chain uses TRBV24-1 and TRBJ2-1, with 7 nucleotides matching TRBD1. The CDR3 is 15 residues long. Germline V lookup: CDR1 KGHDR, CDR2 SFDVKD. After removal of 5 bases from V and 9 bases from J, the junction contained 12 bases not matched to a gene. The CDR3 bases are TGTGCCACCAGTGGTTCTGGCAGGGGGATCGGTGAGCAGTTCTTC. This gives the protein CATSGSGRGIGEQFF.

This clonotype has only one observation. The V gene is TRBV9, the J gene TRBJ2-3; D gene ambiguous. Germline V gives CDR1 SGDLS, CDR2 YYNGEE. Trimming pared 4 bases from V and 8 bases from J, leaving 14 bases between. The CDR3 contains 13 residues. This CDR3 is CASSPEYSGTQYF. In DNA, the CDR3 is TGTGCCAGCAGCCCCGAGTATTCCGGTACGCAGTATTTT.

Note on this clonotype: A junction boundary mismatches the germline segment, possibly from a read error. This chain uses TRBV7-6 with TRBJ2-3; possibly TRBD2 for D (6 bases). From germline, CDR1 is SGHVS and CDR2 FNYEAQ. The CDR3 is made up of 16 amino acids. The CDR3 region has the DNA TGTGCCGGCAGCTTAAGGAGGGACCCAAGGAGGGATACGCAGTATTTT. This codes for CAGSLRRDPRRDTQYF.

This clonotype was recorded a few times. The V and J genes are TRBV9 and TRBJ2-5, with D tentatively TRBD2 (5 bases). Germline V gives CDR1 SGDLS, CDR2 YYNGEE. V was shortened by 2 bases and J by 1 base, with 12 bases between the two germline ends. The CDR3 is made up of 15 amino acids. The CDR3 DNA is TGTGCCAGCAGCGTCCATAGCGCCCGCCAAGAGACCCAGTACTTC. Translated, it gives CASSVHSARQETQYF.

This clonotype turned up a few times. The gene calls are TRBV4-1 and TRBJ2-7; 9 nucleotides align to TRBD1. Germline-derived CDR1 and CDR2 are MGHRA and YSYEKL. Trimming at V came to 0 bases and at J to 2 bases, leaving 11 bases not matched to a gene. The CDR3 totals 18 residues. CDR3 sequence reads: CASSQDRSSGQGTYEQYF. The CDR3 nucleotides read TGCGCCAGCAGCCAAGATCGGAGCTCCGGACAGGGGACCTACGAGCAGTACTTC.

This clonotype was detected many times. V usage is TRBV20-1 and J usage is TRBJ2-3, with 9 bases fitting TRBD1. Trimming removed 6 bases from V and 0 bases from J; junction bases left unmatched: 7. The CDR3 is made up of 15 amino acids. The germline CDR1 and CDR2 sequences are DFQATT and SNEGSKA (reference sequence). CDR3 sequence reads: CSAHPGTGSTDTQYF. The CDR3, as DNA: TGCAGTGCCCATCCCGGGACAGGGAGCACAGATACGCAGTATTTT.

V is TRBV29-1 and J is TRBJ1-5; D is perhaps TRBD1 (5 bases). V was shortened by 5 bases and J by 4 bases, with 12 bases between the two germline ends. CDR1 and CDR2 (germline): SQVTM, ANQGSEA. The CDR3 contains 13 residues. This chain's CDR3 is CSVWGGPNQPQHF. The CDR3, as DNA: TGCAGCGTTTGGGGCGGACCGAATCAGCCCCAGCATTTT.

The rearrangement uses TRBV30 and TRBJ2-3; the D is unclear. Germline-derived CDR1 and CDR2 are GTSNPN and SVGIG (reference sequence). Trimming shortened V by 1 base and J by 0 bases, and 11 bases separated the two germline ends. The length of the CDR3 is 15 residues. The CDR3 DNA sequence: TGTGCCTGGAGTGGGACGGAACCTAGCACAGATACGCAGTATTTT. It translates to CAWSGTEPSTDTQYF.

The DNA for the CDR3 is TGTGCCATCAGTGACTCTTACAGGGGGCTTGGCGAGCAGTACTTC. This sequence encodes CAISDSYRGLGEQYF. The chain carries TRBV10-3 and TRBJ2-7, with 9 bases aligning to TRBD1. Germline V gene data show CDR1 as ENHRY and CDR2 as SYGVKD. The CDR3 covers 15 residues. V was pared by 3 bases and J by 6 bases, with 9 bases of the junction left unmatched.

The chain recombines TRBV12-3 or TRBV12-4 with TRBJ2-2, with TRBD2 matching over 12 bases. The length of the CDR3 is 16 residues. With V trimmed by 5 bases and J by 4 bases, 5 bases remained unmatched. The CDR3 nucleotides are TGTGCCAGCAGTCCCGAGGGACTAGCGGGCACCGGGGAGCTGTTTTTT. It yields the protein CASSPEGLAGTGELFF.

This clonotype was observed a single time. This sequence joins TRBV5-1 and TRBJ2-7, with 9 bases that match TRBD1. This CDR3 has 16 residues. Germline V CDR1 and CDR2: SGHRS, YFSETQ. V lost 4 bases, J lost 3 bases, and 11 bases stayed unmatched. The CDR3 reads CASSIGTGKVGYEQYF. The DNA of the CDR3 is TGCGCCAGCAGCATAGGGACAGGGAAAGTTGGCTACGAGCAGTACTTC.

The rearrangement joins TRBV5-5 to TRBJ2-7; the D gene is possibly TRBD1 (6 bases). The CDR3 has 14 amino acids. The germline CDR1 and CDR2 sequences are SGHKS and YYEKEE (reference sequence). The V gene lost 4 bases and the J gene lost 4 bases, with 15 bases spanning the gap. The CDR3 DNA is TGTGCCAGCAGCCCGGCAGGGGCGGCTTACGAGCAGTACTTC. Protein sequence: CASSPAGAAYEQYF.

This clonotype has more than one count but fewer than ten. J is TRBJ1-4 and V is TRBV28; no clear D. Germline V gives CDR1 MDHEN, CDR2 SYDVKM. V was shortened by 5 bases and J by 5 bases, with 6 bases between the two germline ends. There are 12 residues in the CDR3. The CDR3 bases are TGTGCCAGCAGTCGTACAAATGAAAAACTGTTTTTT. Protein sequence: CASSRTNEKLFF.